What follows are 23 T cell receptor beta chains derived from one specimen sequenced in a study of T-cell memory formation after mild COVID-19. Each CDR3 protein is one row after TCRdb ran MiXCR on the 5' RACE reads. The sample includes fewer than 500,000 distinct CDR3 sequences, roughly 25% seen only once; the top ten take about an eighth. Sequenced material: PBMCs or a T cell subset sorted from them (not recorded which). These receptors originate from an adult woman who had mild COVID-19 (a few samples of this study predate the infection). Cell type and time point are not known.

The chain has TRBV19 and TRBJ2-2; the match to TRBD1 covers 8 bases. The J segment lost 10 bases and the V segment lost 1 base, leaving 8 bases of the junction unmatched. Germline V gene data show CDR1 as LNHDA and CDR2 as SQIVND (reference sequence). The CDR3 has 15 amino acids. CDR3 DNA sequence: TGTGCCAGTAGTATAGGTCGGACAGGGCCGGAGGAGCTGTTTTTT. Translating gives CASSIGRTGPEELFF.

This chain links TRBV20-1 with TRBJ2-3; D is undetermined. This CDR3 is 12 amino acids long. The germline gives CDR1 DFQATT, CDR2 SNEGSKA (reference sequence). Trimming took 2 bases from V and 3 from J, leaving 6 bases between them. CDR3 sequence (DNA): TGCAGTGCTAGAACGCTAACAGATACGCAGTATTTT. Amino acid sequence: CSARTLTDTQYF.

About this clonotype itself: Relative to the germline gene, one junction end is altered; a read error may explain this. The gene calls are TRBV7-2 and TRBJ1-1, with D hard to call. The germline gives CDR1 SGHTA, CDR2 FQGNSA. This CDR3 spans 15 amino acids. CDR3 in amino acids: CASSLAEGVNTEAFF. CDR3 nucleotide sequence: TGTGCCAGCAGTTTAGCGGAGGGCGTGAACACTGAAGCTTTCTTT.

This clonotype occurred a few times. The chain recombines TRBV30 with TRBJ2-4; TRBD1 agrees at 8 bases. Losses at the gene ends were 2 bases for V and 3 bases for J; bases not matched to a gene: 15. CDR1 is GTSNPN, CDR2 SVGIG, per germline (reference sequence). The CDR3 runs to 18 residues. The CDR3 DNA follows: TGTGCCTGGAGTCCAAGGGCCAGGGGGCAGTTGGGCAAAAACATTCAGTACTTC. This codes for CAWSPRARGQLGKNIQYF.

The CDR3 region has the DNA TGCAGTGCTGGACAGGGTGGTAATTCACCCCTCCACTTT. Its protein is CSAGQGGNSPLHF. The V and J genes are TRBV20-1 and TRBJ1-6; the match to TRBD1 covers 8 bases. The CDR3 contains 13 residues. Germline trimming cut 5 bases from V and 6 bases from J; bases unmatched to any gene: 3. Germline V gene sequence: CDR1 DFQATT, CDR2 SNEGSKA (reference sequence).

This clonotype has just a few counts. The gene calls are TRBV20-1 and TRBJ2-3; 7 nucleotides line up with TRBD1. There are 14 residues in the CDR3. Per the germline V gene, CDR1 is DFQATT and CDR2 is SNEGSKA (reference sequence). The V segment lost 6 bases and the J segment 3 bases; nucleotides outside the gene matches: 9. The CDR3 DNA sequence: TGCAGTGCCCCAATGACAGGGTGGACAGATACGCAGTATTTT. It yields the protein CSAPMTGWTDTQYF.

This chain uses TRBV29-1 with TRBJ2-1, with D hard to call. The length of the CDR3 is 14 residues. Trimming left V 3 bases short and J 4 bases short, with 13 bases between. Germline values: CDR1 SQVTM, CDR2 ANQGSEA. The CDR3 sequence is CSVEGQTPYNEQFF. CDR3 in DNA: TGCAGCGTTGAGGGTCAGACCCCTTACAATGAGCAGTTCTTC.

CDR3 sequence (DNA): TGTGCCAGCAGCTGGGACCTGAATGAGCAGTTCTTC. Amino acid sequence: CASSWDLNEQFF. This chain joins TRBV7-3 and TRBJ2-1, with D possibly being TRBD1 or TRBD2 (5 bases each). CDR3 length equals 12 residues. Per the germline V gene, CDR1 is SGHTA and CDR2 is FQGTGA. Trimming shortened V by 4 bases and J by 7 bases, and 8 bases separated the two germline ends.

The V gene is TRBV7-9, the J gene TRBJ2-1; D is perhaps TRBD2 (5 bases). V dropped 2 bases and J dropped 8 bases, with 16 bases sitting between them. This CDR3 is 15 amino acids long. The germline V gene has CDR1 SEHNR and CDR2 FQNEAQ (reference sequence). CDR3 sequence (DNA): TGTGCCAGCAGCTTACTAGGGCCCCCTAGCCATGAGCAGTTCTTC. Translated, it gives CASSLLGPPSHEQFF.

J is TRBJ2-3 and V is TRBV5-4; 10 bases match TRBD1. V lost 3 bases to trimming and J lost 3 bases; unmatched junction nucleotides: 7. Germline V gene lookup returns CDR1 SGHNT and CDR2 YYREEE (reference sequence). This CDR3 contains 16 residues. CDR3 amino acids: CASSSAPGQGTDTQYF. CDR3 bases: TGTGCCAGCAGCTCAGCCCCGGGACAGGGGACAGATACGCAGTATTTT. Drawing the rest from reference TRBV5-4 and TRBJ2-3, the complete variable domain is ETGVTQSPTHLIKTRGQQVTLRCSSQSGHNTVSWYQQALGQGPQFIFQYYREEENGRGNFPPRFSGLQFPNYSSELNVNALELDDSALYLCASSSAPGQGTDTQYFGPGTRLTVL.

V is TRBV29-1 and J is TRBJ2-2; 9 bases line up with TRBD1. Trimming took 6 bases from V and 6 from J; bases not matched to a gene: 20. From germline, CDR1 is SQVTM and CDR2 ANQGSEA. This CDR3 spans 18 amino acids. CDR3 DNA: TGCAGCGTCTCTAGGGGTCCCGGGACAGGGAGGCTGGCCGGGGAGCTGTTTTTT. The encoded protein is CSVSRGPGTGRLAGELFF.

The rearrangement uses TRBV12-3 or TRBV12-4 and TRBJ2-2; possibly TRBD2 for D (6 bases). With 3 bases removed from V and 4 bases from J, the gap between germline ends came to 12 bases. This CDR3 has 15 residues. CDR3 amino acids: CASSFGGESTGELFF. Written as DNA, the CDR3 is TGTGCCAGCAGTTTTGGCGGGGAGAGCACCGGGGAGCTGTTTTTT.

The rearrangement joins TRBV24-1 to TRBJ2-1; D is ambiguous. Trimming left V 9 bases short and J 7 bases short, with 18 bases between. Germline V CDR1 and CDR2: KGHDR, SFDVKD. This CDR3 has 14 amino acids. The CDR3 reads CATSDYNRINEQFF. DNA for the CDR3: TGTGCCACCTCCGATTATAATCGGATTAATGAGCAGTTCTTC.

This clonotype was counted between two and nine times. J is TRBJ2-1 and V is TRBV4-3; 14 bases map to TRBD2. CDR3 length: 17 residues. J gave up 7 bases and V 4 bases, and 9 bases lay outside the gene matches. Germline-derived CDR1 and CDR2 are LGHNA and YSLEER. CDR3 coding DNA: TGCGCCAGCAGCCTCCTTTTCGGACTAGCGGGGGGAAATGAGCAGTTCTTC. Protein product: CASSLLFGLAGGNEQFF.

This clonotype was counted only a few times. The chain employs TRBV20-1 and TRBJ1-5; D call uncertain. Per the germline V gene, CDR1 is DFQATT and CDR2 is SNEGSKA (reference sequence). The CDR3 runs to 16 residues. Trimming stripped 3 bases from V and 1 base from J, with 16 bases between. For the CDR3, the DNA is TGCAGTGCTAGGGCTGGATTTACGGCCAGCAATCAGCCCCAGCATTTT. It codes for CSARAGFTASNQPQHF.

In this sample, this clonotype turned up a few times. The CDR3 nucleotides read TGTGCCAGCAGCCCATGGACAGGGGACTCTGGAAACACCATATATTTT. This gives the protein CASSPWTGDSGNTIYF. This rearrangement joins TRBV3-1 to TRBJ1-3; 9 nucleotides line up with TRBD1. Looked up from germline, CDR1 is LGHDT and CDR2 is YNNKEL (reference sequence). With 4 bases clipped from V and 0 bases from J, the junction kept 4 bases outside the gene matches. The length of the CDR3 is 16 residues. Full variable domain (missing parts from reference TRBV3-1 and TRBJ1-3): DTAVSQTPKYLVTQMGNDKSIKCEQNLGHDTMYWYKQDSKKFLKIMFSYNNKELIINETVPNRFSPKSPDKAHLNLHINSLELGDSAVYFCASSPWTGDSGNTIYFGEGSWLTVV.

The CDR3 DNA follows: TGTGCCTGGAGTATACAGGGCGGAGGGCCCTACAATGAGCAGTTCTTC. The encoded protein is CAWSIQGGGPYNEQFF. The chain combines TRBV30 with TRBJ2-1; D assignment may be TRBD1 or TRBD2 (6 bases each). Germline V gene data show CDR1 as GTSNPN and CDR2 as SVGIG (reference sequence). This CDR3 comprises 16 residues. The V gene lost 2 bases and the J gene lost 2 bases, with 16 bases spanning the gap.

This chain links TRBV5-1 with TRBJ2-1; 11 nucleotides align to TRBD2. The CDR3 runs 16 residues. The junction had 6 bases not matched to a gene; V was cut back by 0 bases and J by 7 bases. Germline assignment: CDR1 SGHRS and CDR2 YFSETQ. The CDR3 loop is CASSLAPSGRLNEQFF. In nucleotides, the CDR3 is TGCGCCAGCAGCTTGGCCCCTAGCGGGAGGTTGAATGAGCAGTTCTTC.

The CDR3 sequence is CASSITTGQGYYEQYF. As DNA, the CDR3 is TGCGCCAGCAGCATTACTACGGGACAGGGGTATTACGAGCAGTACTTC. The genes are TRBV5-1 and TRBJ2-7; TRBD1 agrees at 10 bases. The CDR3 runs 16 residues. V shed 4 bases, J shed 4 bases, and the junction held 11 bases outside the gene matches. The germline gives CDR1 SGHRS, CDR2 YFSETQ. Filled out from reference TRBV5-1 and TRBJ2-7, the complete variable domain reads KAGVTQTPRYLIKTRGQQVTLSCSPISGHRSVSWYQQTPGQGLQFLFEYFSETQRNKGNFPGRFSGRQFSNSRSEMNVSTLELGDSALYLCASSITTGQGYYEQYFGPGTRLTVT.

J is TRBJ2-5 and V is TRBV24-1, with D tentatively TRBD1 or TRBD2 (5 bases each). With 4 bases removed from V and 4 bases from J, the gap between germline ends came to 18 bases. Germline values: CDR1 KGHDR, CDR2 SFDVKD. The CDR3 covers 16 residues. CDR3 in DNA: TGTGCCACCAGTGACACAGCCACAGGAGGAGGAGAGACCCAGTACTTC. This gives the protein CATSDTATGGGETQYF.

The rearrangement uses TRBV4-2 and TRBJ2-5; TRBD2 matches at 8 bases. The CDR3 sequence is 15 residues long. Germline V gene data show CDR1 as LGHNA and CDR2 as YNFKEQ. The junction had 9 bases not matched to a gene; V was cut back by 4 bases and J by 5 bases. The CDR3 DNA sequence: TGTGCCAGCAGCCTGGTGAGCGGGAGCTCGGAGACCCAGTACTTC. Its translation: CASSLVSGSSETQYF.

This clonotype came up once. CDR3 DNA sequence: TGTGCCAGCTCACCACAATATGGCTACACCTTC. Translating it yields CASSPQYGYTF. The V and J genes are TRBV18 and TRBJ1-2; no clear D. CDR3 size: 11 residues. Trimming took 1 base from V and 5 from J, leaving 2 bases between them. Per the germline V gene, CDR1 is KGHSH and CDR2 is LQKENI.

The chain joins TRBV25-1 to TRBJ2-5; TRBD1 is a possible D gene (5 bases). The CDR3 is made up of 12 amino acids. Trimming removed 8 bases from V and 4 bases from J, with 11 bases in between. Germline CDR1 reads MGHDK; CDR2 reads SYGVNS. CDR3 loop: CASGTGIETQYF. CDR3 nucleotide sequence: TGTGCCAGCGGTACAGGAATAGAGACCCAGTACTTC. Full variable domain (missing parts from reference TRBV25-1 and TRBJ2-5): EADIYQTPRYLVIGTGKKITLECSQTMGHDKMYWYQQDPGMELHLIHYSYGVNSTEKGDLSSESTVSRIRTEHFPLTLESARPSHTSQYLCASGTGIETQYFGPGTRLLVL.